This T cell receptor beta chain derives from a study of blood T cell repertoires in COVID-19. Across the study: Acute and convalescent COVID-19 samples came from the United States, Italy and Spain.

Generated by immunoSEQ multiplex PCR, the TCRdb table keeps only in-frame clones and is missing some. This table holds roughly 230,000 clones, more than 80% found once. Per the germline V gene, CDR1 is SGHRS and CDR2 is YFSETQ. Trimming removed 4 bases from V and 3 bases from J; junction bases left unmatched: 3. CDR3 length: 14 amino acids. The chain joins TRBV5-1 to TRBJ2-1; 8 nucleotides agree with TRBD2. The source material was peripheral blood. The TCR comes from a human donor in a cohort sampled during active COVID-19. CDR3 in DNA: TGCGCCAGCAGCGGGAGCGGGGGCTACAATGAGCAGTTCTTC. Translating it yields CASSGSGGYNEQFF.